This TCR beta chain derives from a study of kidney transplant recipient with SARS-CoV-2 infection. This clonotype was seen at least ten times. TCRdb reprocessed the reads with MiXCR, giving one entry per CDR3 protein. The sample lists about 250,000 distinct CDR3 sequences, 29% occurring once. V was pared by 0 bases and J by 8 bases, with 11 bases between. The CDR3 has 13 residues. CDR1 and CDR2 (germline): MNHEY, SVGEGT. The sequences come from a blood sample, collected at baseline and between days 110 and 120 from a kidney transplant recipient. This clonotype was sampled from a male patient between 25 and 40 years old who had COVID-19 and was a kidney transplant recipient. Some T cells may be the graft donor's. This chain connects TRBV6-2 or TRBV6-3 to TRBJ2-7, with a weak D call TRBD2 (5 bases). The CDR3 loop reads CASSYSPREKQYF. CDR3 bases: TGTGCCAGCAGTTACTCTCCCCGGGAAAAGCAGTACTTC.